This is a list of T cell receptor beta chains from one sample in a study of blood T cells in healthy people across ages. TCRdb re-called the 5' RACE reads with MiXCR, one entry per CDR3 protein. Counted here are more than 750,000 distinct CDR3 sequences, 25% to 30% occurring once; the ten biggest clones make up 10%. These data were likewise used in another study, on T cells of mothers and their children.

The sequencing input was blood. The origin of the receptors is a woman in her forties in good health. Both conserved end residues are part of each CDR3. D genes are given only for firm matches. Some rows mark clone size as missing; the rest say once, few, many or name a class of expanded clone.

len	v_gene	j_gene	d_gene	abundance	CDR3nt	CDR3aa
14	TRBV7-2	TRBJ2-5	NA	few	TGTGCCAGCAGCTTCTCCGGGCCCGGGGAGACCCAGTACTTC	CASSFSGPGETQYF
14	TRBV5-1	TRBJ2-7	NA	many	TGCGCCAGCAGCTTCCGTGAGAGCTCCTACGAGCAGTACTTC	CASSFRESSYEQYF
16	TRBV6-6	TRBJ1-2	NA	few	TGTGCCAGCACTCCTCAGGGGAGCTTCGTCGTCTATGGCTACACCTTC	CASTPQGSFVVYGYTF
14	TRBV3-1	TRBJ1-1	TRBD1	NA	TGTGCCAGCAGCCAATGGGACAGGGATCGAGAAGCTTTCTTT	CASSQWDRDREAFF
14	TRBV12-3/TRBV12-4	TRBJ2-7	TRBD1	NA	TGTGCCAGCAAAGACAGGGGACCCTCCTGCGAGCAGTACTTC	CASKDRGPSCEQYF
15	TRBV4-1	TRBJ2-1	TRBD2	many	TGCGCCAGCAGCCCGAGCGGGGAGTCTTACAATGAGCAGTTCTTC	CASSPSGESYNEQFF
13	TRBV7-3	TRBJ2-1	NA	few	TGTGCCAGCAGCTGGGAACGGGACCAAGAGCAGTTCTTC	CASSWERDQEQFF
16	TRBV12-3/TRBV12-4	TRBJ2-1	TRBD2	NA	TGTGCCAGCAGTCCCGGGACTAGCGGGGGGAACAATGAGCAGTTCTTC	CASSPGTSGGNNEQFF
11	TRBV29-1	TRBJ1-2	NA	many	TGCAGCGTTGTTCACGGGTATGGCTACACCTTC	CSVVHGYGYTF
15	TRBV14	TRBJ1-1	NA	NA	TGTGCCAGCAGCCATAATACCCTGGTGGGCACTGAAGCTTTCTTT	CASSHNTLVGTEAFF
13	TRBV7-6	TRBJ2-5	TRBD1	many	TGTGCCAGCAGCCCTGACAGGGCCGAGACCCAGTACTTC	CASSPDRAETQYF
12	TRBV11-3	TRBJ2-2	NA	NA	TGTGCCAGCAGCCAAGTCCGCGGGGAGCTGTTTTTT	CASSQVRGELFF
13	TRBV5-4	TRBJ2-5	NA	NA	TGTGCCAGTAGTCCGGGTCTAAAAGAGACCCAGTACTTC	CASSPGLKETQYF
13	TRBV20-1	TRBJ2-1	NA	NA	TGCAGTGCTAGCCAGCGGGCCAACGCTGGGCAGTTCTTC	CSASQRANAGQFF
16	TRBV18	TRBJ1-1	NA	few	TGTGCCAGCTCACCACGGGTCGAGGGACCGAACACTGAAGCTTTCTTT	CASSPRVEGPNTEAFF
14	TRBV30	TRBJ1-2	NA	NA	TGTGCCCGGAGTGTACTACGGGGACAATATGGCTACACCTTC	CARSVLRGQYGYTF
16	TRBV20-1	TRBJ1-6	NA	few	TGCAGTGCTACAGGCTTGCCTGGCTCCTATAATTCACCCCTCCACTTT	CSATGLPGSYNSPLHF
14	TRBV9	TRBJ1-1	TRBD1	NA	TGTGCCAGCTCTCGGGACAGGGGTTTCCTTGAAGCTTTCTTT	CASSRDRGFLEAFF
13	TRBV29-1	TRBJ2-7	NA	many	TGCAGCGTTGAAGTAACGGGCTCCTACGAGCAGTACTTC	CSVEVTGSYEQYF
16	TRBV4-1	TRBJ2-1	NA	NA	TGCGCCAGCAGCCAAGAAACGGGGACCTCCTACAATGAGCAGTTCTTC	CASSQETGTSYNEQFF
17	TRBV7-2	TRBJ2-7	NA	NA	TGTGCCAGCAGCTTAAGGATCGGGGCGGAGGCCCTGGGGGAGCAGTACTTC	CASSLRIGAEALGEQYF
15	TRBV7-2	TRBJ2-3	NA	NA	TGTGCCAGCAGCCCGATGGGAACAGGGACAGATACGCAGTATTTT	CASSPMGTGTDTQYF
16	TRBV9	TRBJ2-3	TRBD2	NA	TGTGCCAGCAGCGTAGAGGAGCTAGCGGGGTTTGATACGCAGTATTTT	CASSVEELAGFDTQYF
12	TRBV10-3	TRBJ2-7	TRBD1	many	TGTGCCATCAGAGGACAGGGGCGCGAGCAGTACTTC	CAIRGQGREQYF
19	TRBV25-1	TRBJ2-7	NA	many	TGTGCCAGCAGTGGGATCCGGGACCCCCAGGCATTTAGCTCCTACGAGCAGTACTTC	CASSGIRDPQAFSSYEQYF
16	TRBV5-1	TRBJ2-1	TRBD2	many	TGCGCCAGCAGCCCGGACGGGGGGGGCAGTTCCAATGAGCAGTTCTTC	CASSPDGGGSSNEQFF
16	TRBV4-1	TRBJ2-7	TRBD1	few	TGCGCCAGCAGCCAGGCAGGACAGGGTTTAACCTACGAGCAGTACTTC	CASSQAGQGLTYEQYF
13	TRBV20-1	TRBJ1-2	TRBD1	few	TGCAGTTCCTCCGACAGGGGGTCTCATGGCTACACCTTC	CSSSDRGSHGYTF
12	TRBV2	TRBJ2-3	NA	NA	TGTGCCAGCAGTGAGGATCGGGGTACGCAGTATTTT	CASSEDRGTQYF
14	TRBV12-3/TRBV12-4	TRBJ2-7	TRBD1	NA	TGTGCCAGCAGATCCACAGGGGCATCCTACGAGCAGTACTTC	CASRSTGASYEQYF
16	TRBV3-1	TRBJ1-3	NA	NA	TGTGCCAGCAGCCAAGATTTGGGGAACTCTGGAAACACCATATATTTT	CASSQDLGNSGNTIYF
14	TRBV6-6	TRBJ1-1	TRBD1	NA	TGTGCCAGCAGTCACCCGGACGGACAGGGTGATGCTTTCTTT	CASSHPDGQGDAFF
14	TRBV6-2/TRBV6-3	TRBJ1-2	NA	few	TGTGCCAGCAGTGTTGCGACGAGGGGAAGCAGCTACACCTTC	CASSVATRGSSYTF
16	TRBV11-3	TRBJ2-1	TRBD1	NA	TGTGCCAGCAGCCCAGGACAGGTTGGGGCAGTCAATGAGCAGTTCTTC	CASSPGQVGAVNEQFF
17	TRBV3-1	TRBJ1-6	NA	NA	TGTGCCAGCAGCAGCTCTCATCCCGGGACGAGGAATTCACCCCTCCACTTT	CASSSSHPGTRNSPLHF
12	TRBV25-1	TRBJ2-5	NA	few	TGTGCCAGCAGTGGAAACCAAGAGGCCCAGTACTTC	CASSGNQEAQYF
13	TRBV21-1	TRBJ2-1	NA	many	TGTGCCAGCAGCAGGGGCGGGACTCCACGCAAGTTCTTC	CASSRGGTPRKFF
17	TRBV20-1	TRBJ2-1	NA	many	TGCAGTGCTAGAGACTCCTTTCGGGGGCGCCCCTACAATGAGCAGTTCTTC	CSARDSFRGRPYNEQFF